This entry lists 15 T cell receptor beta chains sequenced from one sample in a study of CD4 T cells in relation to SARS-CoV-2 and coronaviruses. Unexposed donor CD4+ T cells date from about 2011-2018, before the COVID-19 pandemic. Isolation of CD4+ T cells took place after roughly nine days in culture. Their antigens remain unidentified. Repertoires were generated with immunoSEQ multiplex PCR, while TCRdb's copy carries only in-frame clones and drops some. The sample has about 24,000 clones; over 75% are singletons. Sequencing was performed on CD4+ T cells from PBMCs, cultured in vitro. All receptors derive from a human donor in good health.

The chain joins TRBV9 to TRBJ1-5, with unresolved D. V was trimmed by 4 bases and J by 0 bases, leaving 11 bases between them. Germline V gene lookup returns CDR1 SGDLS and CDR2 YYNGEE. The CDR3 contains 15 residues. The CDR3 loop reads CASSPMGFSNQPQHF. The CDR3 coding sequence is TGTGCCAGCAGCCCCATGGGTTTTAGCAATCAGCCCCAGCATTTT.

There are a few counts of this clone. The V call is TRBV9, the J call TRBJ1-6; perhaps TRBD1 as D (6 bases). The CDR3 spans 14 residues. Germline assignment: CDR1 SGDLS and CDR2 YYNGEE. The V gene lost 4 bases and the J gene lost 9 bases, with 14 bases spanning the gap. The CDR3 reads CASSLQGTGSPLHF. DNA of the CDR3: TGTGCCAGCAGCTTACAGGGAACGGGTTCACCCCTCCACTTT.

V usage is TRBV24-1 and J usage is TRBJ1-2, with D hard to call. Trimming stripped 1 base from V and 7 bases from J, with 3 bases between. This CDR3 contains 11 residues. CDR1 KGHDR and CDR2 SFDVKD come from the germline V gene. In DNA form, the CDR3 reads TGTGCCACCAGTGATTTCTCTGGCTACACCTTC. This encodes CATSDFSGYTF.

The chain carries TRBV9 and TRBJ2-3; the D is unclear. V lost 3 bases to trimming and J lost 5 bases, with 7 bases between them. Germline CDR1 SGDLS, CDR2 YYNGEE. CDR3 length: 12 residues. DNA for the CDR3: TGTGCCAGCAGCGATGGCCAAGATACGCAGTATTTT. It yields the protein CASSDGQDTQYF.

The chain employs TRBV6-4 and TRBJ2-7, with a weak D call TRBD2 (6 bases). Germline values: CDR1 MRHNA, CDR2 SNTAGT. V shed 4 bases and J shed 3 bases, with 10 bases lying between them. This CDR3 has 13 residues. The CDR3 DNA is TGTGCCAGCAGTGTGGAGGGTGGCTACGAGCAGTACTTC. This codes for CASSVEGGYEQYF.

V gene TRBV19 combines with J gene TRBJ1-3; D perhaps matches TRBD1 (5 bases). This CDR3 is 18 amino acids long. Germline V lookup: CDR1 LNHDA, CDR2 SQIVND (reference sequence). Trimming left V 4 bases short and J 0 bases short, with 19 bases between. CDR3 in amino acids: CASSTPHGDRFSGNTIYF. The CDR3 coding sequence is TGTGCCAGTAGTACTCCACACGGGGACCGCTTCTCTGGAAACACCATATATTTT.

V and J are TRBV4-1 and TRBJ1-2; 7 nucleotides match TRBD1. Germline V gene sequence: CDR1 MGHRA, CDR2 YSYEKL. The CDR3 spans 14 residues. V dropped 3 bases and J dropped 3; count of bases not matched to a gene: 4. CDR3 sequence: CASSQGQLDYGYTF. The DNA for the CDR3 is TGCGCCAGCAGCCAGGGACAGCTAGACTATGGCTACACCTTC.

This chain joins TRBV19 and TRBJ2-1; D is undetermined. Looked up from germline, CDR1 is LNHDA and CDR2 is SQIVND (reference sequence). The CDR3 consists of 14 residues. V shed 5 bases and J shed 7 bases, with 15 bases lying between them. DNA for the CDR3: TGTGCCAGTAGTTCACATGGGCAGAATAATGAGCAGTTCTTC. It specifies CASSSHGQNNEQFF.

The V and J genes are TRBV7-9 and TRBJ2-3; no reliable D call. The germline V gene encodes CDR1 SEHNR and CDR2 FQNEAQ (reference sequence). The CDR3 is 14 residues long. V gave up 1 base and J gave up 0 bases, with 5 bases separating them. The CDR3 DNA is TGTGCCAGCAGCTTAGTAGAGAGCACAGATACGCAGTATTTT. Protein: CASSLVESTDTQYF.

This clone occurred a few times. V and J are TRBV9 and TRBJ2-1; 9 nucleotides match TRBD1. CDR3 length equals 16 residues. CDR1 SGDLS and CDR2 YYNGEE come from the germline V gene. V lost 4 bases to trimming and J lost 7 bases; unmatched junction nucleotides: 12. This chain's CDR3 is CASSPRSTGGGNEQFF. Here the CDR3 DNA reads TGTGCCAGCAGCCCCAGAAGCACAGGGGGCGGGAATGAGCAGTTCTTC.

J is TRBJ2-3 and V is TRBV30, with a weak D call TRBD1 (5 bases). CDR1 is GTSNPN and CDR2 is SVGIG in the germline V gene (reference sequence). Trimming took off 6 bases at V and 5 bases at J, with 18 bases between the two ends. This CDR3 region has 14 residues. The CDR3 reads CACQQVGFGDTQYF. For the CDR3, the DNA is TGTGCCTGCCAACAGGTAGGGTTTGGAGATACGCAGTATTTT.

The chain uses TRBV2 and TRBJ1-3; 7 nucleotides agree with TRBD1. The CDR3 is made up of 14 amino acids. The germline V gene encodes CDR1 SNHLY and CDR2 FYNNEI. Germline trimming cut 8 bases from V and 0 bases from J; bases unmatched to any gene: 4. DNA for the CDR3: TGTGCCAGCCGGGACAGCTACTCTGGAAACACCATATATTTT. It specifies CASRDSYSGNTIYF.

This chain uses TRBV20-1 with TRBJ1-6, with TRBD1 identical over 7 bases. There are 15 residues in the CDR3. The V gene end was trimmed by 3 bases and the J gene end by 7 bases; junction bases not matched to a gene: 9. Germline CDR1 is DFQATT and CDR2 is SNEGSKA (reference sequence). As DNA, the CDR3 is TGCAGTGCTAGTTTCAGCAGGGGGGGCAATTCACCCCTCCACTTT. It codes for CSASFSRGGNSPLHF.

The V call is TRBV6-5, the J call TRBJ1-5; the D is unclear. The CDR3 has 13 amino acids. Trimming pared 5 bases from V and 2 bases from J, leaving 7 bases between. Germline-derived CDR1 and CDR2 are MNHEY and SVGAGI. The CDR3 spells CASSRDGNQPQHF. CDR3 nucleotides: TGTGCCAGCAGTAGGGATGGCAATCAGCCCCAGCATTTT.

The CDR3 nucleotides are TGTGCCAGCAGCAAGGAGGTCCCCTACGAGCAGTACTTC. Its protein is CASSKEVPYEQYF. This rearrangement joins TRBV21-1 to TRBJ2-7; the table names TRBD2, a call not compared with the DNA. TRBV21-1 constitutes a pseudogene. This CDR3 region has 13 residues.